This passage covers 30 T cell receptor beta chains from one sample sequenced in a study of shared clonotypes between healthy human individuals. As defined, naive CD8 cells were CD45RO-negative and positively selected for CCR7, with terminally differentiated effector memory CD45RA+ cells excluded. The data were produced by immunoSEQ multiplex PCR, yet TCRdb's version contains in-frame clones alone and is incomplete. The repertoire holds 2 million or so clones, with roughly 94% as singletons. Sequenced input: naive CD8+ T cells sorted from blood. The source of these receptors is a young man in good health.

V usage is TRBV27 and J usage is TRBJ1-2, with D perhaps matching TRBD1 (5 bases). V dropped 5 bases and J dropped 0 bases, with 13 bases sitting between them. The CDR3 consists of 15 residues. Germline V gene data show CDR1 as MNHEY and CDR2 as SMNVEV (reference sequence). The CDR3 is CASSLGTPANYGYTF. The CDR3 region has the DNA TGTGCCAGCAGTCTCGGGACTCCAGCTAACTATGGCTACACCTTC.

This chain joins TRBV4-1 and TRBJ2-3; D ambiguous. Germline CDR1 MGHRA, CDR2 YSYEKL. Trimming cost V 1 base and J 2 bases, with 13 bases left between them. This CDR3 region has 16 residues. CDR3 sequence: CASSQASSPHTDTQYF. As DNA, the CDR3 is TGCGCCAGCAGCCAAGCTAGTTCCCCTCACACAGATACGCAGTATTTT.

The genes are TRBV28 and TRBJ2-3; D possibly corresponds to TRBD2 (6 bases). Looked up from germline, CDR1 is MDHEN and CDR2 is SYDVKM. The CDR3 sequence is 14 residues long. V was cut by 5 bases and J by 4 bases, with 13 bases left in between. DNA for the CDR3: TGTGCCAGCAGTCCGGGACTTGTAGCAGATACGCAGTATTTT. Encoded protein: CASSPGLVADTQYF.

The chain combines TRBV11-2 with TRBJ2-5; 9 positions agree with TRBD2. Trimming cost V 0 bases and J 3 bases; bases outside gene matches: 8. The CDR3 runs 17 residues. Germline V gives CDR1 SGHAT, CDR2 FQNNGV. For the CDR3, the DNA is TGTGCCAGCAGCTTAGATTTTGTAGCGGGAGCCAAAGAGACCCAGTACTTC. The encoded protein is CASSLDFVAGAKETQYF.

V usage is TRBV7-9 and J usage is TRBJ2-3, with D possibly being TRBD1 (7 bases). V was shortened by 3 bases and J by 2 bases, with 15 bases between the two germline ends. The CDR3 is 16 residues long. Germline V CDR1 and CDR2: SEHNR, FQNEAQ (reference sequence). The CDR3, as DNA: TGTGCCAGCAGCTTCAGCAGGGGGGCTGCCACAGATACGCAGTATTTT. Translated, it gives CASSFSRGAATDTQYF.

V and J are TRBV6-1 and TRBJ1-2; 7 bases align to TRBD1. V shed 7 bases and J 4 bases; nucleotides not matched to a gene: 6. CDR3 length equals 13 residues. Germline values: CDR1 MNHNS, CDR2 SASEGT. The CDR3 DNA follows: TGTGCCAGCACTTACAGGGGCGCCTATGGCTACACCTTC. Translated, it gives CASTYRGAYGYTF.

V and J are TRBV5-6 and TRBJ2-3; D is ambiguous. Between the trimmed V and J ends, which lost 1 base and 0 bases, there was a span of 9 bases. This CDR3 is built from 15 residues. The germline CDR1 and CDR2 sequences are SGHDT and YYEEEE. This CDR3 reads CASSLSDGSTDTQYF. Written as DNA, the CDR3 is TGTGCCAGCAGCTTGAGTGATGGAAGCACAGATACGCAGTATTTT.

This clone was observed once. J is TRBJ1-2 and V is TRBV9; 10 bases align to TRBD1. J was trimmed by 6 bases and V by 1 base; bases with no gene match: 12. Germline assignment: CDR1 SGDLS and CDR2 YYNGEE. The CDR3 is 17 residues long. CDR3 nucleotides: TGTGCCAGCAGCGTAAACCCCGGGACAGGGGCCCGAGATGGCTACACCTTC. It is translated as CASSVNPGTGARDGYTF.

This clone was picked up one time. DNA of the CDR3: TGTGCCAGCAGCGCGGACCTGGGGTCGGTCGGCTACACCTTC. Protein product: CASSADLGSVGYTF. This rearrangement joins TRBV9 to TRBJ1-2, with D unresolved. The CDR3 covers 14 residues. Germline V lookup: CDR1 SGDLS, CDR2 YYNGEE. Trimming pared 3 bases from V and 8 bases from J, leaving 17 bases between.

This chain uses TRBV6-5 with TRBJ2-2; D not resolved. The CDR3 is 15 amino acids. V lost 0 bases and J lost 4, with 9 bases in between. Per the germline V gene, CDR1 is MNHEY and CDR2 is SVGAGI. The CDR3 DNA follows: TGTGCCAGCAGTTACTCGCCCCTGGTCACCGGGGAGCTGTTTTTT. It translates to CASSYSPLVTGELFF.

Details on this clone: The sample contains more than one DNA sequence encoding this CDR3. The CDR3 protein is CASSPHGGAGYGYTF. In DNA form, the CDR3 reads TGTGCCAGCAGCCCGCACGGGGGCGCAGGTTATGGCTACACCTTC. The V and J genes are TRBV7-2 and TRBJ1-2; possibly TRBD1 for D (6 bases). CDR1 is SGHTA and CDR2 is FQGNSA in the germline V gene. Trimming pared 5 bases from V and 5 bases from J, leaving 18 bases between. The CDR3 covers 15 residues.

The chain uses TRBV9 and TRBJ1-4; 7 bases match TRBD1. CDR1 is SGDLS, CDR2 YYNGEE, per germline. The CDR3 is made up of 14 amino acids. Germline trimming cut 3 bases from V and 5 bases from J; bases unmatched to any gene: 4. CDR3 amino acids: CASSGQGENEKLFF. Here the CDR3 DNA reads TGTGCCAGCAGCGGACAGGGTGAAAATGAAAAACTGTTTTTT.

V and J are TRBV30 and TRBJ2-7; a weak D match, TRBD1 (5 bases). Trimming pared 0 bases from V and 4 bases from J, leaving 10 bases between. The CDR3 length is 13 residues. Germline assignment: CDR1 GTSNPN and CDR2 SVGIG (reference sequence). CDR3 nucleotide sequence: TGTGCCTGGAGTGTAGACAGAACTTACGAGCAGTACTTC. This encodes CAWSVDRTYEQYF.

Of note for this clone: Different DNA sequences within this sample yield the same CDR3. CDR3 amino acids: CASSFGGYEQYF. CDR3 DNA sequence: TGCGCCAGCAGCTTCGGGGGGTACGAGCAGTACTTC. The J gene is TRBJ2-7, the V gene TRBV5-1; TRBD2 matches at 7 bases. The V and J ends lost 2 bases and 4 bases, in that order; junction bases with no gene match: 0. The CDR3 length is 12 residues. Germline loops: CDR1 SGHRS, CDR2 YFSETQ.

A note on this clone: Other nucleotide sequences in the sample specify the same CDR3. V gene TRBV6-5 combines with J gene TRBJ2-3, with 8 bases that match TRBD2. V dropped 3 bases and J dropped 3; count of bases not matched to a gene: 2. Germline CDR1 MNHEY, CDR2 SVGAGI. This CDR3 contains 14 residues. The CDR3 protein is CASSYSGETDTQYF. CDR3 nucleotides: TGTGCCAGCAGTTATAGCGGGGAAACAGATACGCAGTATTTT.

CDR3 nucleotides: TGTGCCACCAGCACGGGGACTAGCGGGGGGCCTCAAGAGACCCAGTACTTC. Translated: CATSTGTSGGPQETQYF. The chain uses TRBV15 and TRBJ2-5; 15 positions agree with TRBD2. CDR1 is LNHNV, CDR2 YYDKDF, per germline (reference sequence). J gave up 2 bases and V 4 bases, and 5 bases lay outside the gene matches. The CDR3 has 17 amino acids.

The chain has TRBV2 and TRBJ2-3, with 10 bases that match TRBD2. The CDR3 is 14 amino acids. Germline lookup yields CDR1 SNHLY and CDR2 FYNNEI. The J segment lost 5 bases and the V segment lost 5 bases, leaving 4 bases of the junction unmatched. The CDR3 region has the DNA TGTGCCAGCAGTTCCGGACTAGCGGAAGATACGCAGTATTTT. Translating gives CASSSGLAEDTQYF.

This clone was seen once. The V call is TRBV28, the J call TRBJ1-1; 7 bases agree with TRBD1. The germline V gene encodes CDR1 MDHEN and CDR2 SYDVKM. The CDR3 has 14 residues. Trimming removed 5 bases from V and 5 bases from J; junction bases left unmatched: 8. The CDR3 sequence is CASSRTGPGTEAFF. The CDR3 DNA reads as TGTGCCAGCAGTCGGACAGGTCCGGGAACTGAAGCTTTCTTT.

The V call is TRBV7-9, the J call TRBJ2-3; 7 nucleotides align to TRBD2. V dropped 5 bases and J dropped 2; count of bases not matched to a gene: 16. Germline CDR1 SEHNR, CDR2 FQNEAQ (reference sequence). The CDR3 has 18 amino acids. As DNA, the CDR3 is TGTGCCAGCAGCCCCCCAGCGGGACTCCTCCCAATCACAGATACGCAGTATTTT. Translating it yields CASSPPAGLLPITDTQYF. Full variable domain (outside the CDR3, taken from reference TRBV7-9 and TRBJ2-3): DTGVSQNPRHKITKRGQNVTFRCDPISEHNRLYWYRQTLGQGPEFLTYFQNEAQLEKSRLLSDRFSAERPKGSFSTLEIQRTEQGDSAMYLCASSPPAGLLPITDTQYFGPGTRLTVL.

Remarks on this clone: In the same sample, other DNA sequences code for this CDR3. V and J are TRBV2 and TRBJ2-5; possible D gene TRBD2, 6 bases. Looked up from germline, CDR1 is SNHLY and CDR2 is FYNNEI. The V and J ends lost 3 bases and 3 bases respectively, with 11 bases between them. This CDR3 is built from 14 residues. CDR3 sequence (DNA): TGTGCCAGCAGTGAGGTTGGGGGGAAAGAGACCCAGTACTTC. It specifies CASSEVGGKETQYF.

The chain recombines TRBV6-6 with TRBJ1-2; D unclear. Germline lookup yields CDR1 MNHNY and CDR2 SVGAGI (reference sequence). The CDR3 runs to 13 residues. Trimming took off 2 bases at V and 5 bases at J, with 9 bases between the two ends. The chain's CDR3 is CASSYGNGYGYTF. The CDR3 bases are TGTGCCAGCAGTTACGGGAATGGATATGGCTACACCTTC.

Comments on this clone: This same CDR3 is encoded by further DNA sequences in the sample. The V and J genes are TRBV7-9 and TRBJ2-1; the D is unclear. The V end lost 1 base, the J end lost 6 bases, and 4 bases lay between the germline ends. Germline CDR1 reads SEHNR; CDR2 reads FQNEAQ (reference sequence). This CDR3 contains 12 residues. This CDR3 reads CASSLGSNEQFF. CDR3 nucleotides: TGTGCCAGCAGCTTAGGGTCCAATGAGCAGTTCTTC.

The rearrangement links TRBV27 to TRBJ1-1; D may be TRBD1 (5 bases). Trimming shortened V by 8 bases and J by 5 bases, and 18 bases separated the two germline ends. This CDR3 is built from 14 residues. The germline V gene encodes CDR1 MNHEY and CDR2 SMNVEV (reference sequence). CDR3 residues: CASGHRSGGTEAFF. The CDR3 DNA reads TGTGCCAGCGGACACAGGAGCGGGGGTACTGAAGCTTTCTTT.

The genes are TRBV6-5 and TRBJ2-7, with 7 bases matching TRBD2. Germline V lookup: CDR1 MNHEY, CDR2 SVGAGI. This CDR3 spans 16 amino acids. V was clipped by 2 bases and J by 0 bases; unmatched bases: 7. In nucleotides, the CDR3 is TGTGCCAGCAGTTACAGTGGCACGGGGGGCTCCTACGAGCAGTACTTC. Translating gives CASSYSGTGGSYEQYF.

As regards this clone: The sample carries other DNA sequences with the same CDR3. The chain couples TRBV27 to TRBJ2-7; maybe TRBD2 (5 bases). The V end was cut by 0 bases, the J end by 0 bases, with 12 bases between. Germline loops: CDR1 MNHEY, CDR2 SMNVEV (reference sequence). CDR3 length: 16 amino acids. The CDR3 nucleotides are TGTGCCAGCAGTTTATCGTTAGGGAGTCTCTCCTACGAGCAGTACTTC. This gives the protein CASSLSLGSLSYEQYF.

Worth noting for this clone: This sample includes further DNA sequences coding for the same CDR3. This sequence joins TRBV27 and TRBJ2-1, with D perhaps TRBD2 (5 bases). Germline V gene lookup returns CDR1 MNHEY and CDR2 SMNVEV (reference sequence). Trimming shortened V by 4 bases and J by 1 base, and 8 bases separated the two germline ends. The CDR3 sequence is 14 residues long. CDR3 region: CASSWTGSYNEQFF. CDR3 bases: TGTGCCAGCAGTTGGACTGGGTCCTACAATGAGCAGTTCTTC.

Concerning this clone: One end of the junction is discordant with germline, which a read error may explain. V and J are TRBV20-1 and TRBJ1-2, with 7 bases lining up with TRBD1. This CDR3 has 10 amino acids. CDR1 and CDR2 (germline): DFQATT, SNEGSKA (reference sequence). The CDR3 DNA sequence: TGCAGTGCTAGGTTCTACAGGGGCGCCTTC. It translates to CSARFYRGAF.

This chain links TRBV7-9 with TRBJ2-2; D not certain. The germline CDR1 and CDR2 sequences are SEHNR and FQNEAQ (reference sequence). The germline V and J ends were trimmed by 1 base and 7 bases, with 13 bases remaining between them. This CDR3 has 15 residues. CDR3 amino acids: CASSLVTDPHGELFF. CDR3 in DNA: TGTGCCAGCAGCTTAGTGACGGACCCCCACGGGGAGCTGTTTTTT.

This clone was detected a few times. J is TRBJ2-2 and V is TRBV7-6; D is unclear. Germline loops: CDR1 SGHVS, CDR2 FNYEAQ. This CDR3 comprises 13 residues. V was shortened by 1 base and J by 7 bases, with 7 bases between the two germline ends. The CDR3 loop is CASSLELIGELFF. CDR3 sequence (DNA): TGTGCCAGCAGCTTAGAGTTGATCGGGGAGCTGTTTTTT. Looking up the rest from reference TRBV7-6 and TRBJ2-2 gives the full variable domain: GAGVSQSPRYKVTKRGQDVALRCDPISGHVSLYWYRQALGQGPEFLTYFNYEAQQDKSGLPNDRFSAERPEGSISTLTIQRTEQRDSAMYRCASSLELIGELFFGEGSRLTVL.

V usage is TRBV6-1 and J usage is TRBJ2-7, with 12 positions matching TRBD2. Germline lookup yields CDR1 MNHNS and CDR2 SASEGT. V gave up 6 bases and J gave up 3 bases; unmatched junction bases: 3. The CDR3 sequence is 14 residues long. The CDR3 DNA follows: TGTGCCAGCAGACTAGCGGGGGGACGCTACGAGCAGTACTTC. As protein: CASRLAGGRYEQYF.